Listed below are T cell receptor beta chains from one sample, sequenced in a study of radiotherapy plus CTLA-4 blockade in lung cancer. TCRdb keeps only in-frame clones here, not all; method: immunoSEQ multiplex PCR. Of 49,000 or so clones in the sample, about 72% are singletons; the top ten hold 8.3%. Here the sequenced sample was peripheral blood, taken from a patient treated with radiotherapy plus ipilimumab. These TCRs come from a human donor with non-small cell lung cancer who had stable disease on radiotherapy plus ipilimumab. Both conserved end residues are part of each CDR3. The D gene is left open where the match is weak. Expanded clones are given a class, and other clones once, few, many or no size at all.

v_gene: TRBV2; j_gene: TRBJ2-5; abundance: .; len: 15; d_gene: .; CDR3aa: CASGAGGTNQETQYF; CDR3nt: TGTGCCAGTGGCGCAGGAGGGACAAACCAAGAGACCCAGTACTTC
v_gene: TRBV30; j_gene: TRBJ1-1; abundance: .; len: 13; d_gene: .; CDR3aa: CAWSVTAGSEAFF; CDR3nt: TGTGCCTGGAGTGTTACGGCAGGCTCTGAAGCTTTCTTT
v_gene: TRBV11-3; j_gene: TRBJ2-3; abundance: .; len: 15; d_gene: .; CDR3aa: CASSLGRGGLDTQYF; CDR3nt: TGTGCCAGCAGCTTAGGACGCGGGGGCTTAGATACGCAGTATTTT
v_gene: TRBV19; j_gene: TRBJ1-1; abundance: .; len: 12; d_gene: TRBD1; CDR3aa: CASTTGATEAFF; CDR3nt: TGTGCCAGCACTACAGGGGCCACTGAAGCTTTCTTT
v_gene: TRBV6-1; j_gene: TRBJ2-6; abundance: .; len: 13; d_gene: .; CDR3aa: CASMNSGANVLTF; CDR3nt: TGTGCCAGCATGAACTCTGGGGCCAACGTCCTGACTTTC
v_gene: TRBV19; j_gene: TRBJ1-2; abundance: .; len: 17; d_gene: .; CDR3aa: CASSQDLREHRNNGYTF; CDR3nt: TGTGCCAGTAGCCAAGACCTCAGGGAGCATAGAAATAATGGCTACACCTTC
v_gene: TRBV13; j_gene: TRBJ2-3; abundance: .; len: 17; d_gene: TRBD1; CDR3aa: CASSLGLRGRGVDTQYF; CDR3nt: TGTGCCAGCAGCTTAGGCCTTAGGGGGCGAGGGGTAGATACGCAGTATTTT
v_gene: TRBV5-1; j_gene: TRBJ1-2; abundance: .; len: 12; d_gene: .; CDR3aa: CASRWDTYGYTF; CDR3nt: TGCGCCAGCAGGTGGGACACCTATGGCTACACCTTC
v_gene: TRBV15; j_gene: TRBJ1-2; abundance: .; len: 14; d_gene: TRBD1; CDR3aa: CATSSPTGSHGYTF; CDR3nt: TGTGCCACCAGCAGTCCGACAGGGAGCCATGGCTACACCTTC
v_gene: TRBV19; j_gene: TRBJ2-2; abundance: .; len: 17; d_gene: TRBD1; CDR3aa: CASSIMWPGGRGGELFF; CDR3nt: TGTGCCAGTAGTATAATGTGGCCAGGGGGCCGGGGCGGGGAGCTGTTTTTT
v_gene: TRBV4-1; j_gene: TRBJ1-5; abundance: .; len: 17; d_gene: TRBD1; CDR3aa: CASSPGQGAISNQPQHF; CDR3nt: TGCGCCAGCAGCCCCGGACAGGGGGCGATCAGCAATCAGCCCCAGCATTTT
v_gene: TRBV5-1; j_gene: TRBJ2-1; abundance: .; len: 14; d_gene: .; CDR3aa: CASSFAENYNEQFF; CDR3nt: TGCGCCAGCAGCTTTGCCGAGAACTACAATGAGCAGTTCTTC
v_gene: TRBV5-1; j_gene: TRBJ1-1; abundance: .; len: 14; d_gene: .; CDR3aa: CASSLFGGNTEAFF; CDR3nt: TGCGCCAGCAGCTTGTTTGGCGGGAACACTGAAGCTTTCTTT
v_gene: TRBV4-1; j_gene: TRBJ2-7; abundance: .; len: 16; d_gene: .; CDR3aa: CASSQDGLSSSYEQYF; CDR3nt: TGTGCCAGCAGCCAAGATGGTCTGTCAAGCTCCTACGAGCAGTACTTC
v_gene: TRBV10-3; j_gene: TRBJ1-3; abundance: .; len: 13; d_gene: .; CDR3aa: CAISEGPGNTIYF; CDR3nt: TGTGCCATCAGTGAGGGCCCGGGAAACACCATATATTTT
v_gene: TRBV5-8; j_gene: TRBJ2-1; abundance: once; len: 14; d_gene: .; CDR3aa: CASSLGTQYNEQFF; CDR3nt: TGTGCCAGCAGCTTAGGGACACAGTACAATGAGCAGTTCTTC
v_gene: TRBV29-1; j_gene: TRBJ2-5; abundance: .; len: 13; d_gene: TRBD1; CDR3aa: CSVAQGAKETQYF; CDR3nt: TGCAGCGTTGCACAGGGGGCCAAAGAGACCCAGTACTTC
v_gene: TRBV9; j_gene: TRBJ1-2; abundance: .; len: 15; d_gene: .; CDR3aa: CASSPSGWGADGYTF; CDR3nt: TGTGCCAGCAGCCCGTCCGGGTGGGGGGCCGATGGCTACACCTTC
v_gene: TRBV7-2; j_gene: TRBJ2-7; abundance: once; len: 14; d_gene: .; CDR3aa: CASSLGGTLREQYF; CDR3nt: TGTGCCAGCAGCTTGGGCGGGACCCTGAGGGAGCAGTACTTC
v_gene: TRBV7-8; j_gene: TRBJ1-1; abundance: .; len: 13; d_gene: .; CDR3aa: CASSRESAWEAFF; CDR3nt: TGTGCCAGCAGCCGCGAAAGTGCCTGGGAAGCTTTCTTT
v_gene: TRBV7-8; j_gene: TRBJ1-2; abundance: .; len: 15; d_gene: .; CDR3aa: CASSPTRTSNYGYTF; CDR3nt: TGTGCCAGCAGCCCCACTAGGACCTCTAACTATGGCTACACCTTC
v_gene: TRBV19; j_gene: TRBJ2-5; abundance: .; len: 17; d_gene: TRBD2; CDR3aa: CASSLYGLAGAQETQYF; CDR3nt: TGTGCCAGTAGTCTATACGGACTAGCGGGGGCACAAGAGACCCAGTACTTC
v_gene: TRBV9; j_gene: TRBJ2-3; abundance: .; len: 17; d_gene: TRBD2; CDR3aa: CASNRLIAGTSTDTQYF; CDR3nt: TGTGCCAGCAATCGGCTAATAGCGGGTACCAGCACAGATACGCAGTATTTT
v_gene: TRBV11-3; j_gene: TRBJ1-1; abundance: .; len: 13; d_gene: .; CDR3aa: CASSLMGNTEAFF; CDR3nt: TGTGCCAGCAGCTTAATGGGGAACACTGAAGCTTTCTTT
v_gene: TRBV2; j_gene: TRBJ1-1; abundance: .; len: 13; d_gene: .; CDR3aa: CASRGDVNTEAFF; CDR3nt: TGTGCCAGCCGTGGCGATGTGAACACTGAAGCTTTCTTT
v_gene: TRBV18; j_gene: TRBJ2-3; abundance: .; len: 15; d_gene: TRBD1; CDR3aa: CASSLQGSGTDTQYF; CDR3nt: TGTGCCAGCTCACTACAGGGGTCTGGCACAGATACGCAGTATTTT
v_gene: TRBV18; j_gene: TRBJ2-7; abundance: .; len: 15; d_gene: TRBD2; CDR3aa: CASSPRSGGNYEQYF; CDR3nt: TGTGCCAGCTCACCACGATCCGGGGGGAACTACGAGCAGTACTTC
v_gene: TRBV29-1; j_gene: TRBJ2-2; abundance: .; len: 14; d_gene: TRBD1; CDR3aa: CSVRSRGSTGELFF; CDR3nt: TGCAGCGTACGCTCCAGGGGGTCCACCGGGGAGCTGTTTTTT
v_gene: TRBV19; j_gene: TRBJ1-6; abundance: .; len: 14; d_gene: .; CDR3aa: CATRTELYNSPLHF; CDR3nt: TGTGCCACCAGGACGGAACTTTATAATTCACCCCTCCACTTT
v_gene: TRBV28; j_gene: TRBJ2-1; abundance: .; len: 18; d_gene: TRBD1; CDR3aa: CASSPGTGAFSFYNSQFF; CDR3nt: TGTGCCAGCAGTCCCGGGACAGGGGCATTTTCATTCTACAATAGTCAGTTCTTC
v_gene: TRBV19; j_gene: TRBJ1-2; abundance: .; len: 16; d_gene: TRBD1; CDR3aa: CASSIDRQGAGYGYTF; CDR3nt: TGTGCCAGTAGTATCGACAGACAGGGGGCAGGCTATGGCTACACCTTC
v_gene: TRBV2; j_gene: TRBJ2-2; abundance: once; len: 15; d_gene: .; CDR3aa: CASSYGATNTGELFF; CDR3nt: TGTGCCAGCAGCTACGGGGCGACGAACACCGGGGAGCTGTTTTTT
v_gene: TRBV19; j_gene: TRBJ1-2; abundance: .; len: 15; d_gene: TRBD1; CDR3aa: CASSEPGQGNYGYTF; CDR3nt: TGTGCCAGTAGCGAACCGGGACAGGGTAACTATGGCTACACCTTC
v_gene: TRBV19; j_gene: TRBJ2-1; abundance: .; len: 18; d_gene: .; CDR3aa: CASSISLGSQVGSREQFF; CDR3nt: TGTGCCAGTAGTATTTCCCTTGGAAGCCAGGTGGGTTCACGTGAGCAGTTCTTC
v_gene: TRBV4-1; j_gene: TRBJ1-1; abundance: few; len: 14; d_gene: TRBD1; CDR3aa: CASSQGQGNTEAFF; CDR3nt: TGCGCCAGCAGCCAAGGACAGGGGAACACTGAAGCTTTCTTT
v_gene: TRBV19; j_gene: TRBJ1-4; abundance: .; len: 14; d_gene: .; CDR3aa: CASTGGQINEKLFF; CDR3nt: TGTGCCAGTACCGGCGGGCAGATTAATGAAAAACTGTTTTTT
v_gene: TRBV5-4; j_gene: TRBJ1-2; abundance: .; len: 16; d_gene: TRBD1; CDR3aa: CASSLALFLTGEGYTF; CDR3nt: TGTGCCAGCAGCTTGGCCCTTTTCCTTACAGGGGAAGGCTACACCTTC
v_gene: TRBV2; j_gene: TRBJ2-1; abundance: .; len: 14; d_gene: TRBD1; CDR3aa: CASTPGQTYNEQFF; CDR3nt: TGTGCCAGCACCCCGGGACAGACCTACAATGAGCAGTTCTTC
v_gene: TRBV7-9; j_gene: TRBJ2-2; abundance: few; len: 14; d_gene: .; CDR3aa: CASSLADNTGELFF; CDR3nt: TGTGCCAGCAGCTTGGCGGATAACACCGGGGAGCTGTTTTTT
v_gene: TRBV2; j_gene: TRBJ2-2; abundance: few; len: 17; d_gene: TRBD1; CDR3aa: CASSPTPGQINTGELFF; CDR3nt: TGTGCCAGCAGCCCCACCCCGGGACAGATTAACACCGGGGAGCTGTTTTTT
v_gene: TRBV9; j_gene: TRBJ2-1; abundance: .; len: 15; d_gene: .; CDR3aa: CASGLGGITYNEQFF; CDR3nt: TGTGCCAGCGGCCTAGGGGGTATCACCTACAATGAGCAGTTCTTC
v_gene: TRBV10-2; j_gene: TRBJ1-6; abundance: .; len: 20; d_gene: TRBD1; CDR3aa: CASSGTTGVGKSSYNSPLHF; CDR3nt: TGCGCCAGCAGTGGTACAACAGGGGTAGGAAAGAGCTCCTATAATTCACCCCTCCACTTT
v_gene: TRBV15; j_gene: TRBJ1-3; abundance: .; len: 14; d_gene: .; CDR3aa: CATSRDLEPNTIYF; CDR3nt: TGTGCCACCAGCAGAGATTTGGAACCCAACACCATATATTTT
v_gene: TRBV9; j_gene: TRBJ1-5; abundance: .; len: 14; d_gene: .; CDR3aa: CASSVGQLNQPQHF; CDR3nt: TGTGCCAGCAGCGTAGGACAGCTCAATCAGCCCCAGCATTTT
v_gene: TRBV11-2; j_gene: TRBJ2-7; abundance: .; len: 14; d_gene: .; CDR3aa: CASSLGGGGYEQYF; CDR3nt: TGTGCCAGCAGCTTAGGCGGGGGCGGATACGAGCAGTACTTC
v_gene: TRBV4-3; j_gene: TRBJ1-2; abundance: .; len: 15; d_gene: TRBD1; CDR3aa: CASSQDRDRFYGYTF; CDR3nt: TGCGCCAGCAGCCAAGATAGGGACAGATTCTATGGCTACACCTTC
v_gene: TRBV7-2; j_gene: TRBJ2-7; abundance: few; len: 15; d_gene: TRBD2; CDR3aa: CASSFKRGPSYEQYF; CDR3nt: TGTGCCAGCAGCTTCAAGCGGGGGCCCTCCTACGAGCAGTACTTC
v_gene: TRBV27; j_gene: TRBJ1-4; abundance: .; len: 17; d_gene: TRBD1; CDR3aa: CASSLSDRYATNEKLFF; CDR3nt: TGTGCCAGCAGTTTATCGGACAGGTATGCAACTAATGAAAAACTGTTTTTT
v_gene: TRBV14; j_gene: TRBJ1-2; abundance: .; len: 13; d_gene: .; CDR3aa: CASSPRGSDGYTF; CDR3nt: TGTGCCAGCAGCCCCAGGGGATCGGATGGCTACACCTTC
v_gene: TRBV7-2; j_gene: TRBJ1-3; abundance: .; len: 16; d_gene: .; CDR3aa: CASSPQGYYSGNTIYF; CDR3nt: TGTGCCAGCAGCCCGCAGGGTTATTACTCTGGAAACACCATATATTTT
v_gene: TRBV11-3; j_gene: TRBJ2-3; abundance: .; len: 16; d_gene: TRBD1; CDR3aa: CASSLAGTGSGDTQYF; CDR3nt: TGTGCCAGCAGCTTAGCCGGGACAGGGAGCGGGGATACGCAGTATTTT
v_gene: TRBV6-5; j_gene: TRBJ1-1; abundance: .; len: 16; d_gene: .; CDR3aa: CASSFSGTVMNTEAFF; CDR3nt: TGTGCCAGCAGTTTCTCAGGGACGGTCATGAACACTGAAGCTTTCTTT
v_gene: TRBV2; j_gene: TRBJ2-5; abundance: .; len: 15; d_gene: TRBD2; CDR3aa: CASSERSGGRPTQYF; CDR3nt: TGTGCCAGCAGTGAACGGAGCGGGGGTCGCCCGACCCAGTACTTC